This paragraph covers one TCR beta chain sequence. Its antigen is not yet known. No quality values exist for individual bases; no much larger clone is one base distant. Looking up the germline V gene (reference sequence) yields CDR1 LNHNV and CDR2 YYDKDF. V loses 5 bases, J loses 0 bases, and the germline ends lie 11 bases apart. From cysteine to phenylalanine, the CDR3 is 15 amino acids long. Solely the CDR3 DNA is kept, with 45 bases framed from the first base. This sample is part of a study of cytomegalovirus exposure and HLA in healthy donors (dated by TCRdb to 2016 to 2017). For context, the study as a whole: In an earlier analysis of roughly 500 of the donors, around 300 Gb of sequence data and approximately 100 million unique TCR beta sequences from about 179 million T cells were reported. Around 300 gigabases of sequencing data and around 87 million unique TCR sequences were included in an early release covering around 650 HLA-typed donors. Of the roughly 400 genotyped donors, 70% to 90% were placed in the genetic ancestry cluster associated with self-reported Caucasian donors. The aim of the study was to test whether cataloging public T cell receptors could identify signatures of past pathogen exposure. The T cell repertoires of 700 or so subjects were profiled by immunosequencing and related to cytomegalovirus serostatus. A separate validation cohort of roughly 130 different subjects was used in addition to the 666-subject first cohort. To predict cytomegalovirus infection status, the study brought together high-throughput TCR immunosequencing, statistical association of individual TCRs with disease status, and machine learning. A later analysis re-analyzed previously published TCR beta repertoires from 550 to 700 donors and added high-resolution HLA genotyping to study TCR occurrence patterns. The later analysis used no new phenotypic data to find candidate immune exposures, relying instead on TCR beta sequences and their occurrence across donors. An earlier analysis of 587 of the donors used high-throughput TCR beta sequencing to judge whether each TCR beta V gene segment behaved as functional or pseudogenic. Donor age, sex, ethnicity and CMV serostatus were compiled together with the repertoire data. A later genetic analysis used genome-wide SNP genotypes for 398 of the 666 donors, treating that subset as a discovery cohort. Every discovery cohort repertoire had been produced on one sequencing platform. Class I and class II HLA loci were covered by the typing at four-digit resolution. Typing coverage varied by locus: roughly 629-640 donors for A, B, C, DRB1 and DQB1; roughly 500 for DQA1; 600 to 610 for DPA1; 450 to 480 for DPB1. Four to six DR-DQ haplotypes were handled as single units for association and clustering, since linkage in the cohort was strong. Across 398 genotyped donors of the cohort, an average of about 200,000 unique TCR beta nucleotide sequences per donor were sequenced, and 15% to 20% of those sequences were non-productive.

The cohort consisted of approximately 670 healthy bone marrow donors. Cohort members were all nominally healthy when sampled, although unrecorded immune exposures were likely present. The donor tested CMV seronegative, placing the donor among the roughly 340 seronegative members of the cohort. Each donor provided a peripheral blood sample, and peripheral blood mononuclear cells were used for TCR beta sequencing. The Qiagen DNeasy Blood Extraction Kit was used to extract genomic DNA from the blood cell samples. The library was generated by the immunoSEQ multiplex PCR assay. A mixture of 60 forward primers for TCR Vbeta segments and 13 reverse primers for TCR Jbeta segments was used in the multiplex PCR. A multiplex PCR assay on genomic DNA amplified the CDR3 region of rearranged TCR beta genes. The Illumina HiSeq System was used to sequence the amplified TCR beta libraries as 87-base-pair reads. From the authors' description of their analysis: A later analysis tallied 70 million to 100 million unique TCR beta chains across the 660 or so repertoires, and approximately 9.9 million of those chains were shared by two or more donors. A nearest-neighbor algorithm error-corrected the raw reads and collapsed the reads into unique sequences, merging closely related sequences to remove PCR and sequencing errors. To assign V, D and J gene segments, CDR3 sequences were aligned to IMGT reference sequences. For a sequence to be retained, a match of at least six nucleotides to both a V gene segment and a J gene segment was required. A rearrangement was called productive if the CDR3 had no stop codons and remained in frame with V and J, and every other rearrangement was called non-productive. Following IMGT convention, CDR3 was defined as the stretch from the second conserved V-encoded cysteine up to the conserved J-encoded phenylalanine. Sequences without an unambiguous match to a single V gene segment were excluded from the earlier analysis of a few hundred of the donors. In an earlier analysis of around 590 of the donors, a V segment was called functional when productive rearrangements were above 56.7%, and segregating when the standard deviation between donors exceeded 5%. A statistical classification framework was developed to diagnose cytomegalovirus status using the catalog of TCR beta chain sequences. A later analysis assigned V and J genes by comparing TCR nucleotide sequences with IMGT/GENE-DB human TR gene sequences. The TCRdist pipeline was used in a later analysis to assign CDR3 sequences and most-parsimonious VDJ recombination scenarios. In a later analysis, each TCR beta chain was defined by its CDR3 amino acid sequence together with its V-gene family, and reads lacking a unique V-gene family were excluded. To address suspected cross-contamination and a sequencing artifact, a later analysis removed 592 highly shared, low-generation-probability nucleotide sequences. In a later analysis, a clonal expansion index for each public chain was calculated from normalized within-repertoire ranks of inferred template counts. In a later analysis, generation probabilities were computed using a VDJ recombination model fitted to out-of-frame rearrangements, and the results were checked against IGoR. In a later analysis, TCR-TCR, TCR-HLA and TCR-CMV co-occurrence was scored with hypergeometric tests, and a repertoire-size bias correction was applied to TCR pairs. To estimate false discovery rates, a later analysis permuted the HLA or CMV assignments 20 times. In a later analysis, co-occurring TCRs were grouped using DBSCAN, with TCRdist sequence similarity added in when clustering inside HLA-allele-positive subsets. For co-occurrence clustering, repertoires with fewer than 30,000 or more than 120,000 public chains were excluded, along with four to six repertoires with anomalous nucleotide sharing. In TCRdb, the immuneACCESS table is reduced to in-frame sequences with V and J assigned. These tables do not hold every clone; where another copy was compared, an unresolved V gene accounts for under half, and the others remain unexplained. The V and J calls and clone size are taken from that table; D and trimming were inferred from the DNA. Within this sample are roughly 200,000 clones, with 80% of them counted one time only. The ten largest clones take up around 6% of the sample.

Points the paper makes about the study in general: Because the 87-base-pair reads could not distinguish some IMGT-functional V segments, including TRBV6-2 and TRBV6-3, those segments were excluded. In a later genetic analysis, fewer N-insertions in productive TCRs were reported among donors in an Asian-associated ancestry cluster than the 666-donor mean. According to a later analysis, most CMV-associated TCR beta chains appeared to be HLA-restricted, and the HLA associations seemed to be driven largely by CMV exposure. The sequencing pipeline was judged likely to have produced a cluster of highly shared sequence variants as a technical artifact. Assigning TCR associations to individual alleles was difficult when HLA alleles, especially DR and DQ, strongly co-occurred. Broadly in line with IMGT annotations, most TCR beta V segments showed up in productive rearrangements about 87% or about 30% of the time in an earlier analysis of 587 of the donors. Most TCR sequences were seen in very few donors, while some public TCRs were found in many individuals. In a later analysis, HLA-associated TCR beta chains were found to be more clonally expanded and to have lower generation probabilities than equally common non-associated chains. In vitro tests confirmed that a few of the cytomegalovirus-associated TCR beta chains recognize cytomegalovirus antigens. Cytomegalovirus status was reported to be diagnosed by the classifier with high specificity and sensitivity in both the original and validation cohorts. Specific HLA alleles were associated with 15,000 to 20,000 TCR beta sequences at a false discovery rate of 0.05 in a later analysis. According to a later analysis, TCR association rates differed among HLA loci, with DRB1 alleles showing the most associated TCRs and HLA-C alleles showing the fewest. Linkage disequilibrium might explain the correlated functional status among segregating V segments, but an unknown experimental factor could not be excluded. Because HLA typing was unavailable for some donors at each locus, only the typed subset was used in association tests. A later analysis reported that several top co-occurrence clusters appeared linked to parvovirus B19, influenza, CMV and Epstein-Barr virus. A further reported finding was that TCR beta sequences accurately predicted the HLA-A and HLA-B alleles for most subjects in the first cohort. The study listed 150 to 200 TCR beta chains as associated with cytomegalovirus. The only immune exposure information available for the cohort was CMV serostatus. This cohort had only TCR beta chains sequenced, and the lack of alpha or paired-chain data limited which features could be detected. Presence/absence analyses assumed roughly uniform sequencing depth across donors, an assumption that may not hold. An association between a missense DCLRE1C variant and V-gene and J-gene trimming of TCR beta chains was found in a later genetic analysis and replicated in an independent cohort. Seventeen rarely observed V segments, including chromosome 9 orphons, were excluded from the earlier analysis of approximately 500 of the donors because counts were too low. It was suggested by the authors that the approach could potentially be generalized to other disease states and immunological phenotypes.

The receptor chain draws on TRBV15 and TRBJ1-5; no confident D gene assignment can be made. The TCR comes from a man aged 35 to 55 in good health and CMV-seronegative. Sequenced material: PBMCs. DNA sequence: TGTGCCACCAGCGTGCAGTATAATAGCAATCAGCCCCAGCATTTT. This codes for CATSVQYNSNQPQHF. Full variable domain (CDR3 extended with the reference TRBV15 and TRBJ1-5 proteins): DAMVIQNPRYQVTQFGKPVTLSCSQTLNHNVMYWYQQKSSQAPKLLFHYYDKDFNNEADTPDNFQSRRPNTSFCFLDIRSPGLGDTAMYLCATSVQYNSNQPQHFGDGTRLSIL.